The subject of this entry is one T cell receptor beta chain. Its antigen is unidentified. The sample belongs to a study of CD8 T cells in ankylosing spondylitis. Trimming stripped 5 bases from V and 5 bases from J, with 18 bases between. CDR3 length: 16 amino acids. CDR1 is SGHVT, CDR2 SQSDAQ, per germline. General study points: Ankylosing spondylitis blood appeared to be characterized by a TCR beta motif of roughly eight highly homologous variants.

Making use of molecular barcodes, quantitative 5'-RACE generated TCR beta libraries. TCRdb used MiXCR to reprocess the 5' RACE reads, holding one entry per CDR3 protein. Here the sample spans around 150,000 distinct CDR3 sequences, 40% to 50% being singletons. Sequencing input: synovial fluid, either unsorted or a sorted T cell fraction (not recorded which). The chain uses TRBV7-4 and TRBJ2-2, with a weak D call TRBD2 (6 bases). This receptor was taken from a male donor with ankylosing spondylitis. Written as DNA, the CDR3 is TGTGCCAGCAGCCCACCCGGGGGAGTGGTGACCGGGGAGCTGTTTTTT. Translation: CASSPPGGVVTGELFF.